The 32 T cell receptor beta chains reported below all come from one sample, sequenced in a study of cytomegalovirus exposure and HLA in healthy donors. Primers: 60 Vbeta forward and 13 Jbeta reverse. Here immunoSEQ multiplex PCR was the method, and the copy in TCRdb shows in-frame clones only, minus some. Among 150,000 to 180,000 clones listed, 75% to 85% were seen once. Sequences were obtained from PBMCs. The receptor source for this set is a woman aged 40 to 55 in good health and CMV-seropositive.

The V and J genes are TRBV7-2 and TRBJ1-2, with D tentatively TRBD1 (5 bases). V was cut by 5 bases and J by 5 bases, with 15 bases left in between. The germline CDR1 and CDR2 sequences are SGHTA and FQGNSA. There are 14 residues in the CDR3. The CDR3 loop is CASSQLRGAYGYTF. CDR3 nucleotides: TGTGCCAGCAGCCAACTGCGGGGCGCGTATGGCTACACCTTC.

The rearrangement links TRBV30 to TRBJ1-3; D is undetermined. V was cut by 2 bases and J by 4 bases, with 21 bases left in between. Germline CDR1 GTSNPN, CDR2 SVGIG (reference sequence). The CDR3 totals 17 residues. For the CDR3, the DNA is TGTGCCTGGAGTTTTCCGTCTCCGTGGGCTGGCGGAAACACCATATATTTT. Translated: CAWSFPSPWAGGNTIYF.

The gene calls are TRBV4-1 and TRBJ1-5, with TRBD1 matching 8 bases. V trimming: 4 bases; J trimming: 6 bases; junction bases outside the gene matches: 8. The CDR3 runs 15 residues. CDR1 and CDR2 from the germline V gene are MGHRA and YSYEKL. The CDR3 bases are TGCGCCAGCAGCCGAACAGGGGGTGAAGGTCAGCCCCAGCATTTT. It encodes CASSRTGGEGQPQHF.

The gene calls are TRBV30 and TRBJ2-5, with 10 positions matching TRBD2. The germline CDR1 and CDR2 sequences are GTSNPN and SVGIG (reference sequence). The CDR3 loop spans 15 amino acids. V lost 5 bases and J lost 5; bases outside the gene matches: 11. CDR3 DNA sequence: TGTGCCTGGGGGCAAAGCGGGAGGGTTAGGGAGACCCAGTACTTC. Protein: CAWGQSGRVRETQYF.

The chain is built from TRBV6-4 and TRBJ1-2; 10 positions match TRBD1. J was trimmed by 3 bases and V by 6 bases; bases with no gene match: 7. The CDR3 is 15 residues long. The germline V gene has CDR1 MRHNA and CDR2 SNTAGT. CDR3: CASRQETGGYYGYTF. DNA for the CDR3: TGTGCCAGCAGACAAGAGACAGGGGGCTACTATGGCTACACCTTC.

The rearrangement links TRBV11-3 to TRBJ2-1, with D perhaps matching TRBD2 (5 bases). The CDR3 totals 12 residues. Trimming took off 1 base at V and 9 bases at J, with 7 bases between the two ends. Germline assignment: CDR1 SGHNT and CDR2 YENEEA. CDR3 amino acids: CASSLGRGEQFF. CDR3 bases: TGTGCCAGCAGCTTAGGCCGGGGTGAGCAGTTCTTC.

This clone was detected once. This sequence joins TRBV5-4 and TRBJ2-1, with unresolved D. This CDR3 region has 14 residues. The V end was cut by 0 bases, the J end by 0 bases, with 4 bases between. Germline V CDR1 and CDR2: SGHNT, YYREEE (reference sequence). CDR3 in amino acids: CASSLDSSYNEQFF. CDR3 sequence (DNA): TGTGCCAGCAGCTTGGACAGCTCCTACAATGAGCAGTTCTTC.

In this sample, this clone turned up once. This chain connects TRBV7-3 to TRBJ2-1; D gene unclear. Deletions cut 1 base from V and 0 bases from J, with 7 bases between. CDR1 is SGHTA and CDR2 is FQGTGA in the germline V gene. The CDR3 runs 15 residues. The CDR3 is CASSLISSSYNEQFF. The DNA for the CDR3 is TGTGCCAGCAGCTTAATATCGAGCTCCTACAATGAGCAGTTCTTC.

The rearrangement uses TRBV7-9 and TRBJ1-1; D unresolved. In germline, CDR1 is SEHNR, CDR2 FQNEAQ (reference sequence). CDR3 length: 13 amino acids. The germline V and J ends were trimmed by 1 base and 8 bases, with 11 bases remaining between them. CDR3 nucleotides: TGTGCCAGCAGCTTAGGCCTCGGGAAAGAAGCTTTCTTT. Translation: CASSLGLGKEAFF.

This clone was picked up a small number of times. The rearrangement joins TRBV18 to TRBJ2-5, with TRBD1 matching 8 bases. In germline, CDR1 is KGHSH, CDR2 LQKENI. Trimming took 3 bases from V and 4 from J; bases not matched to a gene: 10. CDR3 length: 16 residues. The CDR3 is CASSPFKGQGPETQYF. The CDR3 nucleotides read TGTGCCAGCTCACCGTTCAAAGGACAGGGACCAGAGACCCAGTACTTC. Variable domain in full (rest from reference TRBV18 and TRBJ2-5): NAGVMQNPRHLVRRRGQEARLRCSPMKGHSHVYWYRQLPEEGLKFMVYLQKENIIDESGMPKERFSAEFPKEGPSILRIQQVVRGDSAAYFCASSPFKGQGPETQYFGPGTRLLVL.

The rearrangement links TRBV28 to TRBJ1-2, with unresolved D. The V gene lost 5 bases and the J gene lost 0 bases, with 22 bases spanning the gap. Germline V gives CDR1 MDHEN, CDR2 SYDVKM. The CDR3 extends over 18 amino acids. This CDR3 is CASSPPPGRSHSNYGYTF. In nucleotides, the CDR3 is TGTGCCAGCAGTCCCCCCCCGGGGAGGAGTCACTCTAACTATGGCTACACCTTC.

This rearrangement joins TRBV27 to TRBJ2-1; TRBD2 matches at 7 bases. The CDR3 has 15 residues. Losses at the gene ends were 3 bases for V and 7 bases for J; bases not matched to a gene: 9. Germline V gives CDR1 MNHEY, CDR2 SMNVEV (reference sequence). The CDR3: CASSFGGRAGNEQFF. CDR3 in DNA: TGTGCCAGCAGTTTTGGAGGGAGGGCCGGGAATGAGCAGTTCTTC.

This chain links TRBV2 with TRBJ2-5; D perhaps matches TRBD1 (5 bases). V gave up 6 bases and J gave up 5 bases, with 22 bases separating them. Germline CDR1 reads SNHLY; CDR2 reads FYNNEI. The CDR3 is 16 amino acids. CDR3 protein: CASSSGKRPLGETQYF. DNA of the CDR3: TGTGCCAGCAGCTCAGGGAAAAGGCCCCTCGGGGAGACCCAGTACTTC.

The gene calls are TRBV25-1 and TRBJ2-1; 12 positions match TRBD2. J was trimmed by 3 bases and V by 4 bases; bases with no gene match: 10. Germline values: CDR1 MGHDK, CDR2 SYGVNS. This CDR3 spans 18 amino acids. The CDR3 here is CASSGLTSGSPHYNEQFF. CDR3 DNA: TGTGCCAGCAGTGGTTTGACTAGCGGGAGTCCTCACTACAATGAGCAGTTCTTC.

Here the CDR3 reads CASSDSETSSDTQYF. DNA of the CDR3: TGTGCCAGCAGTGACTCTGAGACTAGCTCAGATACGCAGTATTTT. This sequence joins TRBV6-4 and TRBJ2-3, with TRBD2 matching 7 bases. Germline V gene data show CDR1 as MRHNA and CDR2 as SNTAGT. V lost 0 bases to trimming and J lost 4 bases; unmatched junction nucleotides: 4. There are 15 residues in the CDR3.

The chain carries TRBV6-1 and TRBJ1-1, with a weak D call TRBD1 (5 bases). The germline CDR1 and CDR2 sequences are MNHNS and SASEGT. Deletions cut 6 bases from V and 7 bases from J, with 9 bases between. This CDR3 region has 11 residues. Written as DNA, the CDR3 is TGTGCCAGCAGGGGGAGGGGTGAAGCTTTCTTT. Amino acid sequence: CASRGRGEAFF.

This sequence joins TRBV5-4 and TRBJ2-5, with unresolved D. This CDR3 contains 14 residues. V was clipped by 2 bases and J by 1 base, with 9 bases between them. From germline, CDR1 is SGHNT and CDR2 YYREEE (reference sequence). The CDR3 DNA follows: TGTGCCAGCAGCTTTGGGCAGATCCAAGAGACCCAGTACTTC. This translates into CASSFGQIQETQYF.

The chain combines TRBV5-1 with TRBJ2-2; 11 bases are shared with TRBD1. CDR1 is SGHRS, CDR2 YFSETQ, per germline. Germline trimming cut 1 base from V and 3 bases from J; bases unmatched to any gene: 5. The CDR3 extends over 17 amino acids. Here the CDR3 reads CASSLSRGQGDTGELFF. In DNA form, the CDR3 reads TGCGCCAGCAGCTTGAGTAGGGGACAGGGGGACACCGGGGAGCTGTTTTTT. The variable domain in full, with the rest retrieved from reference TRBV5-1 and TRBJ2-2, is KAGVTQTPRYLIKTRGQQVTLSCSPISGHRSVSWYQQTPGQGLQFLFEYFSETQRNKGNFPGRFSGRQFSNSRSEMNVSTLELGDSALYLCASSLSRGQGDTGELFFGEGSRLTVL.

This clone was seen a few times. The chain has TRBV18 and TRBJ1-1; D is undetermined. Germline CDR1 is KGHSH and CDR2 is LQKENI. V was cut by 0 bases and J by 0 bases, with 5 bases left in between. The CDR3 covers 14 residues. In nucleotides, the CDR3 is TGTGCCAGCTCACCACCCCAGTTGAACACTGAAGCTTTCTTT. Protein sequence: CASSPPQLNTEAFF.

The chain recombines TRBV7-2 with TRBJ1-1; 8 bases map to TRBD1. V dropped 0 bases and J dropped 0; count of bases not matched to a gene: 9. The CDR3 extends over 18 amino acids. Germline CDR1 SGHTA, CDR2 FQGNSA. Written as DNA, the CDR3 is TGTGCCAGCAGCTTAGCCTCCCCACAGGGGGTCATGAACACTGAAGCTTTCTTT. It translates to CASSLASPQGVMNTEAFF. Supplemented by reference TRBV7-2 and TRBJ1-1, the full variable domain reads GAGVSQSPSNKVTEKGKDVELRCDPISGHTALYWYRQSLGQGLEFLIYFQGNSAPDKSGLPSDRFSAERTGGSVSTLTIQRTQQEDSAVYLCASSLASPQGVMNTEAFFGQGTRLTVV.

The chain employs TRBV7-2 and TRBJ2-5; perhaps TRBD2 as D (5 bases). V was trimmed by 1 base and J by 4 bases, leaving 7 bases between them. Germline lookup yields CDR1 SGHTA and CDR2 FQGNSA. The CDR3 contains 13 residues. CDR3 sequence: CASSLGTSETQYF. CDR3 nucleotides: TGTGCCAGCAGCTTAGGGACTTCAGAGACCCAGTACTTC.

This chain uses TRBV6-5 with TRBJ2-7; the match to TRBD2 covers 9 bases. V gave up 4 bases and J gave up 2 bases; unmatched junction bases: 3. This CDR3 has 14 residues. Germline V CDR1 and CDR2: MNHEY, SVGAGI. CDR3 nucleotide sequence: TGTGCCAGCAGTTCCGCGGGGGGGGCCTACGAGCAGTACTTC. This codes for CASSSAGGAYEQYF.

The chain recombines TRBV16 with TRBJ1-5, with 10 bases that match TRBD1. The CDR3 loop spans 17 amino acids. Germline CDR1 reads KGHSY; CDR2 reads FQNENV. With V trimmed by 3 bases and J by 6 bases, 11 bases remained unmatched. Here the CDR3 reads CASSHHPGQGKIQPQHF. The CDR3 DNA sequence: TGTGCCAGCAGCCATCACCCGGGACAGGGGAAGATTCAGCCCCAGCATTTT.

The rearrangement links TRBV5-1 to TRBJ1-1; TRBD1 agrees at 7 bases. Losses at the gene ends were 4 bases for V and 1 base for J; bases not matched to a gene: 7. This CDR3 comprises 15 residues. CDR1 and CDR2 (germline): SGHRS, YFSETQ. DNA of the CDR3: TGCGCCAGCAGCAGTAGACAGGGAACGAACACTGAAGCTTTCTTT. This translates into CASSSRQGTNTEAFF.

The genes are TRBV9 and TRBJ1-5, with 7 bases matching TRBD1. CDR1 is SGDLS and CDR2 is YYNGEE in the germline V gene. J was trimmed by 0 bases and V by 6 bases; bases with no gene match: 3. This CDR3 region has 14 residues. Here the CDR3 DNA reads TGTGCCAGCAACAGGGGCAATAGCAATCAGCCCCAGCATTTT. Translated: CASNRGNSNQPQHF.

V usage is TRBV5-4 and J usage is TRBJ2-1, with D maybe TRBD2 (6 bases). The CDR3 consists of 15 residues. From germline, CDR1 is SGHNT and CDR2 YYREEE (reference sequence). Trimming pared 2 bases from V and 7 bases from J, leaving 16 bases between. CDR3 protein: CASSLWTVGGNEQFF. The CDR3 coding sequence is TGTGCCAGCAGCTTATGGACTGTCGGGGGTAATGAGCAGTTCTTC.

This chain joins TRBV19 and TRBJ2-7; D not certain. The germline CDR1 and CDR2 sequences are LNHDA and SQIVND (reference sequence). The CDR3 has 14 amino acids. V was trimmed by 3 bases and J by 0 bases, leaving 9 bases between them. CDR3 DNA: TGTGCCAGTAGTATCAGCTTAGCCTCCTACGAGCAGTACTTC. This codes for CASSISLASYEQYF.

The gene calls are TRBV18 and TRBJ2-7, with TRBD2 matching over 9 bases. The CDR3 is made up of 16 amino acids. Germline CDR1 is KGHSH and CDR2 is LQKENI. V dropped 3 bases and J dropped 5; count of bases not matched to a gene: 11. CDR3 residues: CASSPSGSGRFHEQYF. CDR3 bases: TGTGCCAGCTCACCCTCGGGAAGCGGGAGGTTCCACGAGCAGTACTTC.

The sample holds one count of this clone. The rearrangement joins TRBV4-1 to TRBJ2-2, with TRBD2 identical over 12 bases. CDR3 length equals 17 residues. J was trimmed by 6 bases and V by 3 bases; bases with no gene match: 8. The germline gives CDR1 MGHRA, CDR2 YSYEKL. The CDR3 region has the DNA TGCGCCAGCAGCCATCAGACTAGCGGGAGTTTGGCCGGGGAGCTGTTTTTT. Translation gives CASSHQTSGSLAGELFF.

This clone occurred a few times. The chain joins TRBV29-1 to TRBJ1-1, with 10 bases matching TRBD1. The germline V gene has CDR1 SQVTM and CDR2 ANQGSEA. V shed 8 bases and J 0 bases; nucleotides not matched to a gene: 6. The CDR3 totals 14 residues. The CDR3 protein is CSTRQGALNTEAFF. The CDR3 DNA reads as TGCAGCACGAGACAGGGGGCCTTGAACACTGAAGCTTTCTTT.

The V call is TRBV9, the J call TRBJ1-2; 11 bases line up with TRBD1. CDR3 length: 15 residues. The V and J ends lost 3 bases and 1 base, in that order; junction bases with no gene match: 2. Looked up from germline, CDR1 is SGDLS and CDR2 is YYNGEE. CDR3 bases: TGTGCCAGCAGCGGGACAGGGGGCGGTAACTATGGCTACACCTTC. This sequence encodes CASSGTGGGNYGYTF.

The chain is built from TRBV4-2 and TRBJ1-2; TRBD1 agrees at 10 bases. V lost 0 bases and J lost 6; bases outside the gene matches: 4. This CDR3 contains 15 residues. Germline CDR1 is LGHNA and CDR2 is YNFKEQ. This CDR3 is CASSQDYGTGDGYTF. DNA for the CDR3: TGTGCCAGCAGCCAAGATTATGGGACAGGGGATGGCTACACCTTC.